The sequence of this TCR beta chain was determined in a study of blood T cell repertoires in COVID-19 (dated by TCRdb to 2020 to 2022). For the wider study: Samples from collaborators originated in the United States, Italy and Spain and spanned both the acute and convalescent phases of COVID-19. The repertoires were released in a freely available public database meant as a resource for research on the immune response to SARS-CoV-2. Samples came from the ongoing ImmuneRACE study (first 160 participants) plus 1,254 subjects from 6 global collaborators. The material from the prospective study consisted of cDNA or gDNA derived from T cells, B-cell-depleted T cells, or PBMCs. HLA class I and class II types, where available, came from metadata supplied by the sample provider rather than from assay-based typing. Deeply sampled blood TCRbeta repertoires from subjects exposed to, actively infected with, or recovered from COVID-19 were included in the dataset. Sample metadata almost always included a de-identified subject ID, COVID-19 status, age in years and sex.

Findings and caveats that apply to the study as a whole: The amount of clinical and demographic metadata varied by source and participant and was provided uncurated.

The collaborating institutions used their own protocols to collect whole blood in K2EDTA tubes. For TCRbeta analysis, collaborators shipped samples in one of three forms: frozen whole blood, isolated PBMCs, or DNA extracted from either of those sample types. Measured from the cysteine to the phenylalanine, the CDR3 is 16 residues long. Kept here is only the CDR3 DNA, which spans 48 bases and is read in frame from base 1. As encoded in the germline V gene, CDR1 is SGHVS while CDR2 is FNYEAQ. The junction shows trimming of 1 base on V and 0 bases on J, plus 10 bases between the germline ends. TCRbeta CDR3 regions were amplified from genomic DNA using the immunoSEQ Assay, a bias-controlled multiplex PCR. The published analysis was carried out like this. The number of nucleated cells in each sample was estimated from the amplification of reference gene primers within the assay. To quantify the absolute abundance of each unique TCRbeta CDR3 rearrangement, sequence reads were collapsed and filtered. For each sample, productive Simpson clonality was calculated as the square root of Simpson's diversity index across productive rearrangements. TCRdb took this table from immuneACCESS and kept in-frame rearrangements with V and J called. Such tables lack part of the clones; where checked against another copy, unresolved V genes explain under half of the gap, and the rest is unexplained. That table supplies the V and J calls and clone size; D and trimming were determined from the DNA. The sample profile shows around 100,000 clones; around 92% of them were found once. 4% to 4.5% of the sample comes from the top ten.

On this clone: Its antigen specificity is not known. Base qualities are not recorded, but no much larger clone differs from it by a single base.

Sequences were obtained from peripheral blood. This clonotype was obtained from a man younger than 35 with acute or convalescent COVID-19. Recombination linked TRBV7-6 to TRBJ1-5, with no confidently assigned D gene. The nucleotides read TGTGCCAGCAGCTTAGATACAGCGGCTAGCAATCAGCCCCAGCATTTT. Its product reads: CASSLDTAASNQPQHF.